These T cell receptor beta chains were read from a single sample in a study of blood T cells in healthy people across ages. Each CDR3 protein gets one entry after TCRdb re-called the 5' RACE reads with MiXCR. The sample comprises roughly 1.6 million distinct CDR3 sequences, about 35% of which are singletons, and approximately 10% rests with the top ten. The sequencing sample was made of blood. These receptors all come from a woman aged 25 to 45 in good health. Each CDR3 is given without its conserved first and last residue. Fields, in order: CDR3 protein, D gene, J gene, V gene. D genes are given only for firm matches.

cdr3_aa: SARAPSRDTQY; d_call: .; j_call: TRBJ2-3; v_call: TRBV20-1
cdr3_aa: AWSVSGGTGSQH; d_call: .; j_call: TRBJ1-5; v_call: TRBV30
cdr3_aa: ASSSSGAEETQY; d_call: .; j_call: TRBJ2-5; v_call: TRBV4-2
cdr3_aa: ASSFEDQPQH; d_call: .; j_call: TRBJ1-5; v_call: TRBV28
cdr3_aa: ASSPYRGDTEAF; d_call: TRBD1; j_call: TRBJ1-1; v_call: TRBV27
cdr3_aa: ASSSYTGQHSGANVLT; d_call: TRBD1; j_call: TRBJ2-6; v_call: TRBV27
cdr3_aa: ASKTGTGGGEQY; d_call: TRBD1; j_call: TRBJ2-7; v_call: TRBV6-6
cdr3_aa: ATSSATPTTDTQY; d_call: .; j_call: TRBJ2-3; v_call: TRBV10-3
cdr3_aa: ASSTGQGKNIQY; d_call: TRBD1; j_call: TRBJ2-4; v_call: TRBV5-6
cdr3_aa: ASSPTGQIAKNIQY; d_call: .; j_call: TRBJ2-4; v_call: TRBV18
cdr3_aa: ASSTGQSIPDTQY; d_call: .; j_call: TRBJ2-3; v_call: TRBV7-9
cdr3_aa: ANSLNGGGYNEQF; d_call: .; j_call: TRBJ2-1; v_call: TRBV5-1
cdr3_aa: ASSPRESGKQPQH; d_call: .; j_call: TRBJ1-5; v_call: TRBV18
cdr3_aa: ASSWNGNGAQETQY; d_call: .; j_call: TRBJ2-5; v_call: TRBV5-1
cdr3_aa: ASSAWGDGTEAF; d_call: .; j_call: TRBJ1-1; v_call: TRBV5-5
cdr3_aa: ASSLGGQGYETQY; d_call: TRBD1; j_call: .; v_call: TRBV27
cdr3_aa: ATSDFRSEQY; d_call: .; j_call: TRBJ2-7; v_call: TRBV24-1
cdr3_aa: ATSGIHEQF; d_call: .; j_call: TRBJ2-1; v_call: TRBV24-1
cdr3_aa: ASSVAPGGGEKLF; d_call: TRBD1; j_call: TRBJ1-4; v_call: TRBV9
cdr3_aa: AISEVPYEQY; d_call: .; j_call: TRBJ2-7; v_call: TRBV10-3
cdr3_aa: ASSLARGRAKAANTGELF; d_call: TRBD2; j_call: TRBJ2-2; v_call: TRBV7-8
cdr3_aa: SARKQGMNTEAF; d_call: .; j_call: TRBJ1-1; v_call: TRBV20-1
cdr3_aa: AISERGTNQPQH; d_call: .; j_call: TRBJ1-5; v_call: TRBV10-3
cdr3_aa: ASSPWDVEQF; d_call: .; j_call: TRBJ2-1; v_call: TRBV7-9
cdr3_aa: ASSYSFTAYEQY; d_call: .; j_call: TRBJ2-7; v_call: TRBV6-2/TRBV6-3
cdr3_aa: ASSLKGDLMGNEQF; d_call: .; j_call: TRBJ2-1; v_call: TRBV27
cdr3_aa: SVKAGQNTEAF; d_call: .; j_call: TRBJ1-1; v_call: TRBV29-1
cdr3_aa: SASRPLAEETQY; d_call: TRBD2; j_call: TRBJ2-5; v_call: TRBV20-1
cdr3_aa: ASSVEGVSTEAF; d_call: .; j_call: TRBJ1-1; v_call: TRBV9
cdr3_aa: ASGAQARVREQF; d_call: .; j_call: TRBJ2-1; v_call: TRBV7-3
cdr3_aa: ASSSYTSGRNTGELF; d_call: TRBD2; j_call: TRBJ2-2; v_call: TRBV12-3/TRBV12-4
cdr3_aa: SASRGGRGGYEQY; d_call: .; j_call: TRBJ2-7; v_call: TRBV20-1
cdr3_aa: ASSYSIARSSYEQY; d_call: .; j_call: TRBJ2-7; v_call: TRBV6-6
cdr3_aa: ASSKGGRSYEQY; d_call: .; j_call: TRBJ2-7; v_call: TRBV27
cdr3_aa: ASNEQGRGDYGYT; d_call: .; j_call: TRBJ1-2; v_call: TRBV5-6